The 10 T cell receptor beta chains reported below all come from one sample, sequenced in a study of blood T cells in healthy people across ages. Alongside a J-beta primer mix, a sample-barcoded 5' primer served in a second PCR lasting roughly 7 to 11 cycles. TCRdb re-called the 5' RACE reads with MiXCR, one entry per CDR3 protein. Found here are a few hundred thousand distinct CDR3 sequences, roughly half of them singletons; the top ten hold 51%. Sequencing input: blood. Source of these receptors: a man aged 60 to 75 in good health.

J is TRBJ2-1 and V is TRBV6-1; TRBD2 might be the D (6 bases). V was pared by 1 base and J by 13 bases, with 23 bases between. The CDR3 runs 16 residues. CDR1 and CDR2 from the germline V gene are MNHNS and SASEGT. The CDR3 DNA is TGTGCCAGCAGTGAAGTTGGGGGAGGAGGAAAAGAGACCCAGTTCTTC. Its translation: CASSEVGGGGKETQFF.

The V call is TRBV13, the J call TRBJ1-4, with D possibly matching TRBD1 (5 bases). V lost 5 bases to trimming and J lost 8 bases, with 15 bases between them. Germline CDR1 and CDR2: PRHDT and FYEKMQ (reference sequence). The length of the CDR3 is 14 residues. The CDR3 sequence: CASSRGRVLEKLFF. The DNA of the CDR3 is TGTGCCAGCAGCCGGGGACGGGTCCTCGAAAAACTGTTTTTT.

The V and J genes are TRBV7-2 and TRBJ2-5; TRBD1 agrees at 7 bases. This CDR3 comprises 14 residues. V lost 4 bases and J lost 3; bases outside the gene matches: 5. Germline assignment: CDR1 SGHTA and CDR2 FQGNSA. As DNA, the CDR3 is TGTGCCAGCAGCTCCACAGGGGAAAAAGAGACCCAGTACTTC. Residues: CASSSTGEKETQYF.

The gene calls are TRBV28 and TRBJ1-5; the D gene is possibly TRBD1 (6 bases). This CDR3 spans 13 amino acids. Trimming left V 10 bases short and J 2 bases short, with 12 bases between. Per germline, CDR1 MDHEN and CDR2 SYDVKM. This chain's CDR3 is CATLNRGNQPQHF. The CDR3 bases are TGTGCCACCCTTAACAGGGGCAATCAGCCCCAGCATTTT.

In its sample, this clonotype was seen many times. The chain carries TRBV29-1 and TRBJ2-7; 13 nucleotides line up with TRBD2. Germline V lookup: CDR1 SQVTM, CDR2 ANQGSEA. The V segment lost 3 bases and the J segment 1 base; nucleotides outside the gene matches: 3. The CDR3 runs to 15 residues. CDR3 in DNA: TGCAGCGTTGATGGGGGACTAGCGGGATCCTACGAGCAGTACTTC. Its translation is CSVDGGLAGSYEQYF.

As DNA, the CDR3 is TGCAGCGTCCCCGGCCCGGGGTACCCCTACAATGAGCAGTTCTTC. It is translated as CSVPGPGYPYNEQFF. The chain is built from TRBV29-1 and TRBJ2-1, with a weak D call TRBD2 (5 bases). CDR1 SQVTM and CDR2 ANQGSEA come from the germline V gene. This CDR3 is 15 amino acids long. Trimming took 6 bases from V and 2 from J, leaving 17 bases between them.

This chain uses TRBV4-3 with TRBJ1-2; D is unresolved. The CDR3 length is 14 residues. The germline V and J ends were trimmed by 0 bases and 1 base, with 6 bases remaining between them. Germline V gene lookup returns CDR1 LGHNA and CDR2 YSLEER. CDR3 bases: TGCGCCAGCAGCCAAGATGGCATTAACTATGGCTACACCTTC. Amino acid sequence: CASSQDGINYGYTF.

This chain links TRBV20-1 with TRBJ1-2; D is undetermined. CDR3 length equals 14 residues. Germline values: CDR1 DFQATT, CDR2 SNEGSKA (reference sequence). V lost 3 bases to trimming and J lost 0 bases, with 11 bases between them. The CDR3 sequence: CSASVRQSNYGYTF. Written as DNA, the CDR3 is TGCAGTGCTAGCGTAAGGCAGTCTAACTATGGCTACACCTTC.

The chain combines TRBV7-8 with TRBJ2-5; TRBD2 agrees at 8 bases. Germline assignment: CDR1 SGHVS and CDR2 FQNEAQ. The CDR3 is 18 residues long. V dropped 1 base and J dropped 1; count of bases not matched to a gene: 11. This CDR3 reads CASSLEDSGDWCQETQYF. DNA for the CDR3: TGTGCCAGCAGCTTAGAGGATAGCGGGGACTGGTGCCAAGAGACCCAGTACTTC.

The sample holds a few counts of this clonotype. This chain links TRBV6-5 with TRBJ2-3; perhaps TRBD1 as D (5 bases). Germline CDR1 and CDR2: MNHEY and SVGAGI. This CDR3 contains 13 residues. V lost 5 bases and J 4 bases, leaving 10 bases between the germline ends. CDR3 DNA sequence: TGTGCCAGCAGTAGAGGACATCCAGATACGCAGTATTTT. Its protein is CASSRGHPDTQYF.